This T cell receptor beta chain was identified in a study of T-cell memory formation after mild COVID-19. The wider study: TCR clusters mostly belonged to single donors.

The CDR3 covers 17 residues. V gave up 6 bases and J gave up 7 bases; unmatched junction bases: 16. Study-level points and caveats: Whereas later expanders leaned CD4+, clones contracting day 15 to 85 showed a balanced CD4/CD8 makeup.

As to this clonotype: Its antigen is still unknown.

TCRdb itself ran the 5' RACE reads through MiXCR, one entry per CDR3 protein. Of around 250,000 distinct CDR3 sequences detected, approximately 15% appear once; the ten largest clones hold more than 2%. Material for sequencing was PBMCs or a T cell subset sorted from them (not recorded which). The origin of this receptor is an adult woman who had mild COVID-19 (a few samples of this study predate the infection). Cell type and time point are not known. The rearrangement uses TRBV12-3 or TRBV12-4 and TRBJ1-2; the match to TRBD1 covers 11 bases. The CDR3 DNA is TGTGCCAGCAGCCCCACAATCGGACAGGGGGCGCGGTTTGGCTACACCTTC. Translated, it gives CASSPTIGQGARFGYTF.